These 21 T cell receptor beta chains came from one sample sequenced in a study of blood T cell repertoires in COVID-19. TCRdb keeps only in-frame clones here, not all; method: immunoSEQ multiplex PCR. The profile shows 200,000 to 300,000 clones, about 82% of them singletons. Material for sequencing was peripheral blood. These receptors originate from a woman aged 60 to 75 with active or convalescent COVID-19.

This clone was seen a few times. This rearrangement joins TRBV3-1 (or the pseudogene TRBV3-2) to TRBJ2-7, with TRBD2 as a possible D gene (6 bases). Trimming took off 1 base at V and 6 bases at J, with 16 bases between the two ends. CDR1 and CDR2 (germline): LGHDT, YNNKEL (reference sequence). The CDR3 contains 15 residues. The CDR3 here is CASSQGRLGPGEQYF. CDR3 DNA: TGTGCCAGCAGCCAAGGACGACTAGGACCTGGCGAGCAGTACTTC.

This clone was detected once. The chain recombines TRBV5-1 with TRBJ2-1; 12 bases align to TRBD2. J gave up 7 bases and V 0 bases, and 5 bases lay outside the gene matches. This CDR3 has 16 amino acids. CDR1 is SGHRS and CDR2 is YFSETQ in the germline V gene. The CDR3 region has the DNA TGCGCCAGCAGCTTGGCTCTAGCGGGAGGGGGTAATGAGCAGTTCTTC. This codes for CASSLALAGGGNEQFF.

This chain connects TRBV24-1 to TRBJ2-3; TRBD1 might be the D (7 bases). The CDR3 consists of 16 residues. Germline V gene data show CDR1 as KGHDR and CDR2 as SFDVKD. V lost 7 bases, J lost 0 bases, and 16 bases lay in between. The CDR3 loop is CATREGQRASTDTQYF. CDR3 coding DNA: TGTGCCACCAGGGAGGGACAGCGAGCTAGCACAGATACGCAGTATTTT.

The J gene is TRBJ2-7, the V gene TRBV28; TRBD1 is a possible D gene (6 bases). Germline loops: CDR1 MDHEN, CDR2 SYDVKM. V was pared by 4 bases and J by 1 base, with 11 bases between. This CDR3 spans 14 amino acids. The CDR3 DNA reads as TGTGCCAGCAGTTCGATACAGGGTTCCTACGAGCAGTACGTC. Its translation: CASSSIQGSYEQYV.

This chain links TRBV5-1 with TRBJ2-1; a weak D match, TRBD2 (6 bases). CDR3 length: 17 amino acids. Germline assignment: CDR1 SGHRS and CDR2 YFSETQ. V gave up 0 bases and J gave up 6 bases, with 19 bases separating them. CDR3 sequence (DNA): TGCGCCAGCAGCTTGGATCAGGCCAGCGGGCGAACCAATGAGCAGTTCTTC. Its translation: CASSLDQASGRTNEQFF.

The chain uses TRBV18 and TRBJ1-2; no clear D. Germline V lookup: CDR1 KGHSH, CDR2 LQKENI. The CDR3 contains 14 residues. Trimming removed 6 bases at V and 2 bases at J, with 13 bases between. CDR3 protein: CASSRGGGNYGYTF. The CDR3 DNA reads TGTGCCAGCTCCCGAGGAGGCGGCAACTATGGCTACACCTTC.

The J gene is TRBJ2-5, the V gene TRBV5-1, with a possible D match to TRBD1 (5 bases). Trimming pared 0 bases from V and 3 bases from J, leaving 12 bases between. Germline V gene lookup returns CDR1 SGHRS and CDR2 YFSETQ. The CDR3 runs to 15 residues. In nucleotides, the CDR3 is TGCGCCAGCAGCTTGGATCCAGGGTGGGAAGAGACCCAGTACTTC. This sequence encodes CASSLDPGWEETQYF. Variable domain in full (rest from reference TRBV5-1 and TRBJ2-5): KAGVTQTPRYLIKTRGQQVTLSCSPISGHRSVSWYQQTPGQGLQFLFEYFSETQRNKGNFPGRFSGRQFSNSRSEMNVSTLELGDSALYLCASSLDPGWEETQYFGPGTRLLVL.

V is TRBV6-1 and J is TRBJ2-1, with TRBD2 identical over 13 bases. This CDR3 is built from 16 residues. Germline lookup yields CDR1 MNHNS and CDR2 SASEGT. The trim removed 1 base at V and 9 bases at J, leaving 6 bases unmatched. In nucleotides, the CDR3 is TGTGCCAGCAGTGAAGTGGGACTAGCGGGGTCCCGTGAGCAGTTCTTC. As protein: CASSEVGLAGSREQFF.

J is TRBJ2-1 and V is TRBV13, with D possibly matching TRBD2 (6 bases). The V and J ends lost 5 bases and 7 bases respectively, with 18 bases between them. The germline V gene encodes CDR1 PRHDT and CDR2 FYEKMQ (reference sequence). CDR3 size: 15 residues. CDR3 nucleotide sequence: TGTGCCAGCAGCCCGCGGGACCAGCCCAAGAATGAGCAGTTCTTC. Its translation is CASSPRDQPKNEQFF.

The chain uses TRBV21-1 and TRBJ1-1. TRBV21-1 is a documented pseudogene. The CDR3 has 15 residues. Written as DNA, the CDR3 is TGTGCCAGCAGCAAAAATAAGGAGGGGACCACTGAAGCTTTCTTT. Translation: CASSKNKEGTTEAFF.

The V call is TRBV6-1, the J call TRBJ1-2; a possible D gene is TRBD1 (5 bases). Trimming took 1 base from V and 4 from J, leaving 13 bases between them. There are 15 residues in the CDR3. The germline V gene encodes CDR1 MNHNS and CDR2 SASEGT. The CDR3 sequence: CASSEGAGIGYGYTF. The CDR3 DNA sequence: TGTGCCAGCAGTGAAGGGGCAGGGATAGGCTATGGCTACACCTTC.

The chain links TRBV5-5 to TRBJ1-5; D not resolved. Germline V CDR1 and CDR2: SGHKS, YYEKEE (reference sequence). Trimming shortened V by 2 bases and J by 3 bases, and 6 bases separated the two germline ends. The CDR3 is 13 amino acids. The CDR3 here is CASSFGDNQPQHF. Written as DNA, the CDR3 is TGTGCCAGCAGCTTCGGGGACAATCAGCCCCAGCATTTT.

The V gene is TRBV28, the J gene TRBJ2-2; D uncertain. CDR1 is MDHEN and CDR2 is SYDVKM in the germline V gene. V was clipped by 3 bases and J by 0 bases, with 17 bases between them. The CDR3 contains 18 residues. The CDR3 region has the DNA TGTGCCAGCAGTTTGGCCTTTTTGGGCGCCACGAACACCGGGGAGCTGTTTTTT. It encodes CASSLAFLGATNTGELFF.

The rearrangement links TRBV7-9 to TRBJ1-2; TRBD1 is a possible D gene (6 bases). The CDR3 spans 15 residues. The V end lost 5 bases, the J end lost 7 bases, and 20 bases lay between the germline ends. Germline values: CDR1 SEHNR, CDR2 FQNEAQ (reference sequence). The CDR3 spells CASSPTTSTGPGYTF. The CDR3 DNA reads as TGTGCCAGCAGCCCGACTACCTCGACAGGTCCTGGCTACACCTTC.

This chain connects TRBV7-9 to TRBJ2-2; no clear D gene. V was cut by 5 bases and J by 6 bases, with 7 bases left in between. The CDR3 is made up of 12 amino acids. In germline, CDR1 is SEHNR, CDR2 FQNEAQ (reference sequence). CDR3 nucleotides: TGTGCCAGCAGCCCTTTCGCCGGGGAGCTGTTTTTT. It encodes CASSPFAGELFF.

The gene calls are TRBV25-1 and TRBJ1-1; D possibly corresponds to TRBD1 (6 bases). CDR1 is MGHDK and CDR2 is SYGVNS in the germline V gene. V shed 4 bases and J shed 0 bases, with 12 bases lying between them. This CDR3 contains 15 residues. The CDR3 reads CASSASGTLNTEAFF. CDR3 in DNA: TGTGCCAGCAGTGCCTCCGGGACATTGAACACTGAAGCTTTCTTT.

The CDR3 DNA reads as TGTGCCAGCAGTGAAGGTGGGGGCAACACCGGGGAGCTGTTTTTT. This gives the protein CASSEGGGNTGELFF. The rearrangement joins TRBV6-1 to TRBJ2-2; TRBD1 might be the D (6 bases). CDR1 and CDR2 (germline): MNHNS, SASEGT. Between the trimmed V and J ends, which lost 1 base and 2 bases, there was a span of 8 bases. The CDR3 extends over 15 amino acids.

The genes are TRBV7-8 and TRBJ2-6; no reliable D call. CDR1 is SGHVS and CDR2 is FQNEAQ in the germline V gene. The V end was cut by 5 bases, the J end by 0 bases, with 11 bases between. This CDR3 spans 16 amino acids. CDR3 sequence (DNA): TGTGCCAGCAGCATCCCCGTCCTCTCTGGGGCCAACGTCCTGACTTTC. Translating gives CASSIPVLSGANVLTF. The full variable domain, in which reference TRBV7-8 and TRBJ2-6 provide the parts outside the CDR3, is GAGVSQSPRYKVAKRGQDVALRCDPISGHVSLFWYQQALGQGPEFLTYFQNEAQLDKSGLPSDRFFAERPEGSVSTLKIQRTQQEDSAVYLCASSIPVLSGANVLTFGAGSRLTVL.

This clone has only a few counts. The V gene is TRBV10-3, the J gene TRBJ2-6; D remains unclear. Trimming took off 8 bases at V and 0 bases at J, with 5 bases between the two ends. This CDR3 is built from 13 residues. Germline CDR1 and CDR2: ENHRY and SYGVKD. CDR3 protein: CAISNSGANVLTF. CDR3 DNA sequence: TGTGCCATCTCAAACTCTGGGGCCAACGTCCTGACTTTC.

The CDR3 loop is CASSQGLAGVLSYEQYF. The CDR3 DNA sequence: TGCGCCAGCAGCCAAGGTTTGGCAGGGGTTCTGTCCTACGAGCAGTACTTC. The chain uses TRBV4-1 and TRBJ2-7, with D possibly matching TRBD1 (6 bases). V was clipped by 1 base and J by 1 base, with 17 bases between them. Germline V gives CDR1 MGHRA, CDR2 YSYEKL. The CDR3 contains 17 residues.

This clone occurred once. The chain recombines TRBV28 with TRBJ2-5; 11 positions agree with TRBD1. Germline V lookup: CDR1 MDHEN, CDR2 SYDVKM. The V segment lost 2 bases and the J segment 4 bases; nucleotides outside the gene matches: 3. The CDR3 loop spans 15 amino acids. The CDR3 spells CASSLIGQGAETQYF. CDR3 in DNA: TGTGCCAGCAGTTTAATAGGACAGGGGGCAGAGACCCAGTACTTC.